This TCR beta chain is drawn from a study of T cells after yellow fever vaccination. In making TCR cDNA, 5'RACE template switching added a universal primer site and UMIs to it. One entry per CDR3 protein, called by TCRdb with MiXCR from the 5' RACE reads. The data show over 85,000 distinct CDR3 sequences, 7.5% to 10% seen once. For this clonotype: Mismatch with germline at one junction end may stem from a read error.

The source material was CD8+ T cells not binding an NS4B(214-222) dextramer, sorted from PBMCs, sampled less than 18 days after the first yellow fever vaccination. The receptor was derived from a man between 18 and 29 years old who received the YFV17D yellow fever vaccine.

The CDR3 DNA reads as TGCTGTGCTAGAGATGCCGCGGGGAATACCGTATTAAGGCCCTCCTACGAGCAGTACTTC. This translates into CCARDAAGNTVLRPSYEQYF. The genes are TRBV20-1 and TRBJ2-7; D possibly corresponds to TRBD2 (6 bases). Germline CDR1 and CDR2: DFQATT and SNEGSKA (reference sequence). This CDR3 contains 20 residues.